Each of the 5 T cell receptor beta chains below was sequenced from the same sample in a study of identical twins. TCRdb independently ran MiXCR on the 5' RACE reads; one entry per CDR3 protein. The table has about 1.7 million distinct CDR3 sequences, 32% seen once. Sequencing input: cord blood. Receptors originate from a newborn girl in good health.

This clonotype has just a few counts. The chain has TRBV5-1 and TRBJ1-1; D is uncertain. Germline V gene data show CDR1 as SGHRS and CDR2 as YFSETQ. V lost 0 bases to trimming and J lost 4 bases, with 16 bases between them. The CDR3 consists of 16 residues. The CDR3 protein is CASSLVFGRPGTEAFF. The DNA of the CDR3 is TGCGCCAGCAGCTTGGTATTTGGGAGGCCGGGCACTGAAGCTTTCTTT.

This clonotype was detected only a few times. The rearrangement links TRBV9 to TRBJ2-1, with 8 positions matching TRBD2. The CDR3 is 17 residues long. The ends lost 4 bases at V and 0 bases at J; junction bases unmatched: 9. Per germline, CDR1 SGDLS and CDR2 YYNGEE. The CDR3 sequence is CASSPLRRGGSYNEQFF. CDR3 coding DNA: TGTGCCAGCAGCCCTCTCCGACGGGGGGGCTCCTACAATGAGCAGTTCTTC.

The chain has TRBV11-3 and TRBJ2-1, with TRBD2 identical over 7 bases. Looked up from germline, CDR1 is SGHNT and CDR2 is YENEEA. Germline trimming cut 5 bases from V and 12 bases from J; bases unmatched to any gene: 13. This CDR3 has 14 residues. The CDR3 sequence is CASSGTKGFPPQFF. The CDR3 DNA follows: TGTGCCAGCAGCGGGACTAAGGGCTTTCCGCCGCAGTTCTTC.

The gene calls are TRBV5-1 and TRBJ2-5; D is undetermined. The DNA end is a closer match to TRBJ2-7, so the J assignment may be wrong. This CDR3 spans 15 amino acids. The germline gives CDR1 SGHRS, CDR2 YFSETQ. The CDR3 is CASSFDPALYYEQYF. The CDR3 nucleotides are TGCGCCAGCAGCTTCGACCCAGCCTTATACTACGAGCAGTACTTC.

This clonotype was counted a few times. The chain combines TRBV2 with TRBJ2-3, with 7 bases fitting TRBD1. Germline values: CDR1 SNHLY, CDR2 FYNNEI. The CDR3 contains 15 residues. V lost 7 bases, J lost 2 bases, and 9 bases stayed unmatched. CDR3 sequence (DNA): TGTGCCAGCATCGTCCGACAGGGCCCCACAGATACGCAGTATTTT. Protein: CASIVRQGPTDTQYF.